This entry concerns a single T cell receptor (beta chain). Its antigen is currently unknown. The data stem from a study of T cell clusters in autoimmune cytopenias. This CDR3 spans 14 amino acids. Germline V CDR1 and CDR2: MNHEY, SVGAGI. Study-level points and caveats: Clustering suggested that physiological T cell clusters were missing in primary autoimmune cytopenia patients. No cluster-lack signature appeared between secondary cytopenia and chronic lymphocytic leukemia patients, apparently due to lymphoma masking. TRB repertoire shifts in secondary cytopenia and chronic lymphocytic leukemia mostly reflected lymphoma, not autoimmunity. No experiment has yet validated the function of the T cell clusters defined in silico.

TRB amplification used around 260 ng of peripheral blood genomic DNA. TRB was amplified by touch-down multiplex PCR, primer pools A and B combined. TCRdb re-called the multiplex PCR reads, yielding one record per CDR3 amino acid sequence without DNA. This sample's table has 550 to 900 distinct CDR3 sequences. The J gene is TRBJ1-2, the V gene TRBV6-5; TCRdb designates TRBD1, a call that cannot be tested without DNA. The receptor was derived from a human donor with an autoimmune cytopenia or autoimmune hepatitis (not recorded which). Sequenced: peripheral blood. CDR3 in amino acids: CASSYTRDRDGYTF.